A single sample is the source of the 6 T cell receptor beta chains below, sequenced in a study of control samples from healthy donors and cancer patients (dated by TCRdb to the early 2020s). Library preparation used the immunoSEQ multiplex PCR assay. TCRdb retrieved this table from immuneACCESS and kept in-frame rearrangements only. Not all clones are present; in checked studies, unresolved V genes account for under half, and no reason is known for the remainder. For this sample the table gives just over 150,000 clones, of which about 94% were detected only once. About 8.5% of the sample rests with the top ten. Input material: blood. All receptors derive from a woman between 40 and 55 years old in good health.

The V call is TRBV27, the J call TRBJ1-6; D gene uncertain. CDR1 is MNHEY and CDR2 is SMNVEV in the germline V gene (reference sequence). The CDR3 length is 15 residues. V dropped 6 bases and J dropped 1 base, with 10 bases sitting between them. The CDR3 region is CASSWGVSYNSPLHF. The CDR3 nucleotides are TGTGCCAGCAGCTGGGGAGTATCCTATAATTCACCCCTCCACTTT.

The chain employs TRBV7-2 and TRBJ2-2, with D possibly being TRBD1 or TRBD2 (5 bases each). The CDR3 is 15 residues long. Germline V gene sequence: CDR1 SGHTA, CDR2 FQGNSA. Trimming left V 0 bases short and J 6 bases short, with 11 bases between. CDR3 in amino acids: CASSLALGTPGELFF. Written as DNA, the CDR3 is TGTGCCAGCAGCTTAGCGCTCGGGACGCCCGGGGAGCTGTTTTTT.

The V and J genes are TRBV5-1 and TRBJ2-1; TRBD2 agrees at 8 bases. Germline V gene data show CDR1 as SGHRS and CDR2 as YFSETQ. The CDR3 is 23 residues long. V dropped 3 bases and J dropped 0; count of bases not matched to a gene: 26. CDR3 loop: CASSSARNPLSGGPRSSYNEQFF. The CDR3 coding sequence is TGCGCCAGCAGCTCCGCAAGGAACCCCCTGAGCGGGGGACCCCGAAGCTCCTACAATGAGCAGTTCTTC. Filled out from reference TRBV5-1 and TRBJ2-1, the complete variable domain reads KAGVTQTPRYLIKTRGQQVTLSCSPISGHRSVSWYQQTPGQGLQFLFEYFSETQRNKGNFPGRFSGRQFSNSRSEMNVSTLELGDSALYLCASSSARNPLSGGPRSSYNEQFFGPGTRLTVL.

This clone was seen once. The chain is built from TRBV7-8 and TRBJ2-3; D may be TRBD1 (6 bases). The CDR3 contains 16 residues. Trimming pared 0 bases from V and 0 bases from J, leaving 10 bases between. CDR1 and CDR2 (germline): SGHVS, FQNEAQ. The CDR3 here is CASSLAGQSSTDTQYF. CDR3 DNA sequence: TGTGCCAGCAGCTTAGCCGGACAGTCTAGCACAGATACGCAGTATTTT.

This clone has just one count. This chain links TRBV12-3 or TRBV12-4 with TRBJ1-1, with D possibly TRBD1 on 6 matching bases. V gave up 6 bases and J gave up 6 bases, with 14 bases separating them. This CDR3 contains 13 residues. CDR3: CASRGGRGAEAFF. The CDR3 nucleotides are TGTGCCAGCAGAGGGGGTCGCGGCGCTGAAGCTTTCTTT.

This chain joins TRBV3-1 (or the pseudogene TRBV3-2) and TRBJ2-1; the D gene is possibly TRBD1 (7 bases). The CDR3 is made up of 15 amino acids. V was cut by 1 base and J by 7 bases, with 14 bases left in between. CDR1 and CDR2 from the germline V gene are LGHDT and YNNKEL (reference sequence). Here the CDR3 reads CASSQGQGGSNEQFF. The CDR3 region has the DNA TGTGCCAGCAGCCAAGGGCAGGGGGGCTCTAATGAGCAGTTCTTC.